Reported below is one TCR beta chain. The entry originates in a study of breast tumors, draining lymph nodes, adjacent tissues. Germline values: CDR1 ENHRY, CDR2 SYGVKD. This CDR3 comprises 16 residues. Trimming removed 4 bases from V and 6 bases from J; junction bases left unmatched: 10. TCRdb reprocessed the multiplex PCR reads via MiXCR and lists one record per CDR3 protein. The sample consists of 200,000 to 250,000 distinct CDR3 sequences, 32% of them appearing once. Samples came from axillary lymph nodes draining the breast cancer. The sequenced sample was axillary lymph node tissue. The genes are TRBV10-3 and TRBJ2-2; 8 bases match TRBD2. The receptor comes from a female donor with breast cancer. Some clones in this sample may be carry-over from other donors' samples. CDR3 protein: CAISGRGLASSGELFF. The CDR3 DNA reads TGTGCCATCAGTGGGCGTGGACTAGCATCGTCCGGGGAGCTGTTTTTT.